Following are 31 T cell receptor beta chains from one sample sequenced in a study of CD4 T cells in relation to SARS-CoV-2 and coronaviruses. The repertoire was sequenced with immunoSEQ multiplex PCR; TCRdb's copy has only in-frame clones and lacks some. The profile shows about 36,000 clones, over 70% of them singletons. No antigens are known for them. Input material: memory CD4+ T cells from PBMCs, cultured in vitro. These receptors were obtained from an adult with COVID-19.

The chain combines TRBV11-2 with TRBJ2-3; TRBD2 matches 9 bases. The CDR3 contains 18 residues. CDR1 and CDR2 from the germline V gene are SGHAT and FQNNGV. Trimming removed 1 base from V and 0 bases from J; junction bases left unmatched: 8. CDR3 DNA sequence: TGTGCCAGCAGCTTAGGCCGCGGGAGGGGTTATAGCACAGATACGCAGTATTTT. Its protein product is CASSLGRGRGYSTDTQYF.

V gene TRBV20-1 combines with J gene TRBJ2-1; 8 bases line up with TRBD2. V trimming: 3 bases; J trimming: 9 bases; junction bases outside the gene matches: 13. This CDR3 contains 15 residues. CDR1 is DFQATT and CDR2 is SNEGSKA in the germline V gene (reference sequence). The CDR3 region has the DNA TGCAGTGCTAGTAATTATGCGGGAGGTGTAGTTGAGCAGTTCTTC. It yields the protein CSASNYAGGVVEQFF.

The CDR3 here is CASSNRVGELFF. The CDR3 DNA sequence: TGTGCCAGCAGTAACAGGGTCGGGGAGCTGTTTTTT. The V call is TRBV12-3 or TRBV12-4, the J call TRBJ2-2; D perhaps matches TRBD1 (6 bases). The V gene lost 5 bases and the J gene lost 7 bases, with 8 bases spanning the gap. The CDR3 is 12 residues long.

This chain connects TRBV11-2 to TRBJ2-1, with 14 bases lining up with TRBD2. The length of the CDR3 is 17 residues. Germline-derived CDR1 and CDR2 are SGHAT and FQNNGV. V shed 4 bases and J 8 bases; nucleotides not matched to a gene: 10. CDR3 residues: CASSSGGGLAGAYEQFF. The CDR3 DNA follows: TGTGCCAGCAGCTCAGGGGGGGGACTAGCGGGAGCATATGAGCAGTTCTTC.

This chain connects TRBV9 to TRBJ2-2, with TRBD1 identical over 7 bases. Unmatched junction bases numbered 5, after V lost 4 bases and J lost 2 bases. The CDR3 extends over 15 amino acids. The germline CDR1 and CDR2 sequences are SGDLS and YYNGEE. The CDR3 loop is CASSRDRTNTGELFF. CDR3 nucleotides: TGTGCCAGCAGCCGGGACAGAACCAACACCGGGGAGCTGTTTTTT.

This clone was found a few times. CDR3 protein: CASSTGQGTGELFF. The CDR3 DNA sequence: TGCGCCAGCAGCACCGGACAGGGAACCGGGGAGCTGTTTTTT. The chain uses TRBV5-1 and TRBJ2-2; TRBD1 agrees at 8 bases. V shed 4 bases and J 5 bases; nucleotides not matched to a gene: 4. From germline, CDR1 is SGHRS and CDR2 YFSETQ. CDR3 length: 14 residues.

The chain has TRBV21-1 and TRBJ1-4; TRBD1, the table's D call, was not compared with the DNA. TRBV21-1 is noted as a pseudogene. The CDR3 has 14 residues. CDR3 DNA sequence: TGTGCCAGCAGCGAAGGACAGTTTAATGAAAAACTGTTTTTT. Translated, it gives CASSEGQFNEKLFF.

This clone showed up just a few times. The DNA of the CDR3 is TGTGCCAGCAGTACACTTACAGGGGCCCCTGAAGCTTTCTTT. As protein: CASSTLTGAPEAFF. The rearrangement links TRBV28 to TRBJ1-1, with 7 bases identical to TRBD1. The CDR3 extends over 14 amino acids. Germline V CDR1 and CDR2: MDHEN, SYDVKM. The ends lost 5 bases at V and 6 bases at J; junction bases unmatched: 9.

The chain employs TRBV7-2 and TRBJ1-5; 7 bases line up with TRBD1. The V gene's germline CDR1 is SGHTA and CDR2 FQGNSA. The ends lost 5 bases at V and 2 bases at J; junction bases unmatched: 6. CDR3 length equals 15 residues. CDR3 region: CASSNQGGGNQPQHF. CDR3 nucleotide sequence: TGTGCCAGCAGCAACCAGGGGGGGGGCAATCAGCCCCAGCATTTT.

Here the CDR3 DNA reads TGTGCCAGCACCCACTCAAATGAGCAGTTCTTC. Encoded protein: CASTHSNEQFF. The J gene is TRBJ2-1, the V gene TRBV6-5; D remains unclear. V was trimmed by 7 bases and J by 7 bases, leaving 8 bases between them. The CDR3 contains 11 residues. The germline CDR1 and CDR2 sequences are MNHEY and SVGAGI.

The chain links TRBV5-8 to TRBJ2-3; no firm D call. The CDR3 totals 14 residues. Between the trimmed V and J ends, which lost 1 base and 3 bases, there was a span of 9 bases. The germline CDR1 and CDR2 sequences are SGHTS and YDEGEE. CDR3 amino acids: CASSLFVRTDTQYF. For the CDR3, the DNA is TGTGCCAGCAGCTTGTTTGTTCGTACAGATACGCAGTATTTT.

This CDR3 is CASSLRLFSAGGGRDEQYF. As DNA, the CDR3 is TGTGCCAGCAGCTTACGTTTGTTTTCGGCGGGAGGGGGTCGCGACGAGCAGTACTTC. The chain has TRBV7-2 and TRBJ2-7, with TRBD2 identical over 9 bases. Trimming removed 2 bases from V and 5 bases from J; junction bases left unmatched: 19. Germline V CDR1 and CDR2: SGHTA, FQGNSA. The CDR3 totals 19 residues.

The chain uses TRBV24-1 and TRBJ2-5; D is unclear. Germline assignment: CDR1 KGHDR and CDR2 SFDVKD. Trimming shortened V by 6 bases and J by 0 bases, and 7 bases separated the two germline ends. The CDR3 sequence is 13 residues long. CDR3 DNA sequence: TGTGCCACCAGTAGCGTCAACCAAGAGACCCAGTACTTC. Translated, it gives CATSSVNQETQYF.

The genes are TRBV5-5 and TRBJ1-5; tentative D call: TRBD1 (6 bases). Germline CDR1 is SGHKS and CDR2 is YYEKEE (reference sequence). Trimming took off 4 bases at V and 7 bases at J, with 15 bases between the two ends. The CDR3 totals 14 residues. Written as DNA, the CDR3 is TGTGCCAGCAGCACTGGGGGCGGAGGGCAGCCCCAGCATTTT. Translation gives CASSTGGGGQPQHF.

The V call is TRBV7-3, the J call TRBJ2-2; TRBD2 matches at 12 bases. The CDR3 has 15 amino acids. V lost 3 bases and J lost 4; bases outside the gene matches: 0. Germline CDR1 reads SGHTA; CDR2 reads FQGTGA. CDR3 coding DNA: TGTGCCAGCAGCTTGACTAGCGGGAGCACCGGGGAGCTGTTTTTT. Its translation is CASSLTSGSTGELFF.

This clone has more than one count but fewer than ten. The chain is built from TRBV3-1 (or the pseudogene TRBV3-2) and TRBJ1-6; 9 bases align to TRBD1. The CDR3 consists of 16 residues. Germline values: CDR1 LGHDT, CDR2 YNNKEL (reference sequence). Losses at the gene ends were 1 base for V and 10 bases for J; bases not matched to a gene: 8. The CDR3 DNA reads TGTGCCAGCAGCCAAGGAGTACAGGGGGCCGGATCACCCCTCCACTTT. As protein: CASSQGVQGAGSPLHF.

The chain couples TRBV28 to TRBJ2-6; TRBD1 aligns across 7 bases. CDR3 length: 20 residues. Germline-derived CDR1 and CDR2 are MDHEN and SYDVKM. J was trimmed by 0 bases and V by 8 bases; bases with no gene match: 19. The CDR3 DNA sequence: TGTGCCAGCTGTTCCCCCAAAGGGGGCGAGCTTTACTCTGGGGCCAACGTCCTGACTTTC. Its protein is CASCSPKGGELYSGANVLTF.

V gene TRBV9 combines with J gene TRBJ2-3; D gene ambiguous. The V gene's germline CDR1 is SGDLS and CDR2 YYNGEE. Deletions cut 2 bases from V and 6 bases from J, with 4 bases between. This CDR3 is 11 amino acids long. CDR3 protein: CASSVRDTQYF. CDR3 DNA: TGTGCCAGCAGCGTGCGGGATACGCAGTATTTT. The full variable domain, in which reference TRBV9 and TRBJ2-3 provide the parts outside the CDR3, is DSGVTQTPKHLITATGQRVTLRCSPRSGDLSVYWYQQSLDQGLQFLIQYYNGEERAKGNILERFSAQQFPDLHSELNLSSLELGDSALYFCASSVRDTQYFGPGTRLTVL.

This clone was detected once. The V gene is TRBV6-5, the J gene TRBJ2-2; 7 nucleotides agree with TRBD1. Germline V gene sequence: CDR1 MNHEY, CDR2 SVGAGI. The CDR3 contains 15 residues. V lost 10 bases, J lost 0 bases, and 8 bases stayed unmatched. The CDR3 here is CATRGGYANTGELFF. CDR3 DNA sequence: TGTGCCACCAGAGGGGGCTACGCGAACACCGGGGAGCTGTTTTTT.

The CDR3 DNA reads as TGTGCCAGCAGCCAAGACAGGGGGAGCACAGATACGCAGTATTTT. This gives the protein CASSQDRGSTDTQYF. The gene calls are TRBV4-2 and TRBJ2-3, with 7 positions matching TRBD1. J lost 0 bases, V lost 0 bases, and 0 bases had no gene match. The length of the CDR3 is 15 residues. From germline, CDR1 is LGHNA and CDR2 YNFKEQ.

The chain couples TRBV19 to TRBJ2-5; unclear D gene. The CDR3 has 13 residues. The V end was cut by 5 bases, the J end by 1 base, with 8 bases between. Germline V gene sequence: CDR1 LNHDA, CDR2 SQIVND (reference sequence). In DNA form, the CDR3 reads TGTGCCAGTAGTTGGCGCCGCCAAGAGACCCAGTACTTC. Protein: CASSWRRQETQYF.

V is TRBV20-1 and J is TRBJ2-2, with D possibly being TRBD2 (7 bases). CDR3 length equals 14 residues. Germline CDR1 reads DFQATT; CDR2 reads SNEGSKA (reference sequence). V lost 3 bases to trimming and J lost 6 bases, with 14 bases between them. In DNA, the CDR3 is TGCAGTGCTAGTGGGAGGGGGTTCTCCGGGGAGCTGTTTTTT. Translation: CSASGRGFSGELFF.

This chain links TRBV7-8 with TRBJ2-1; 7 positions agree with TRBD2. Germline CDR1 and CDR2: SGHVS and FQNEAQ. V was pared by 6 bases and J by 0 bases, with 8 bases of the junction left unmatched. The CDR3 length is 16 residues. The DNA of the CDR3 is TGTGCCAGCAGTCCCGGGGGGATCCTCTCCTACAATGAGCAGTTCTTC. Protein: CASSPGGILSYNEQFF.

This clone appeared a few times. The chain joins TRBV5-1 to TRBJ2-1; 12 bases fit TRBD2. The germline V gene encodes CDR1 SGHRS and CDR2 YFSETQ. This CDR3 is built from 15 residues. V lost 2 bases and J lost 7; bases outside the gene matches: 4. CDR3 loop: CASSLLAGGNNEQFF. The CDR3 nucleotides are TGCGCCAGCAGCTTACTAGCGGGAGGAAATAATGAGCAGTTCTTC.

This chain uses TRBV18 with TRBJ2-1; the match to TRBD1 covers 7 bases. The CDR3 runs to 16 residues. Germline loops: CDR1 KGHSH, CDR2 LQKENI. J lost 3 bases, V lost 6 bases, and 11 bases had no gene match. In DNA form, the CDR3 reads TGTGCCAGCTCGGCCCCGGGACAGCAGTTCTACAATGAGCAGTTCTTC. This codes for CASSAPGQQFYNEQFF.

The rearrangement uses TRBV7-9 and TRBJ2-1, with 8 nucleotides matching TRBD2. CDR1 is SEHNR, CDR2 FQNEAQ, per germline (reference sequence). After removal of 0 bases from V and 5 bases from J, the junction contained 3 bases not matched to a gene. The CDR3 is 15 amino acids. The CDR3 reads CASSLAGLVHNEQFF. DNA for the CDR3: TGTGCCAGCAGCTTAGCGGGACTAGTTCACAATGAGCAGTTCTTC. Drawing the rest from reference TRBV7-9 and TRBJ2-1, the complete variable domain is DTGVSQNPRHKITKRGQNVTFRCDPISEHNRLYWYRQTLGQGPEFLTYFQNEAQLEKSRLLSDRFSAERPKGSFSTLEIQRTEQGDSAMYLCASSLAGLVHNEQFFGPGTRLTVL.

The chain carries TRBV12-3 or TRBV12-4 and TRBJ2-5; a possible D gene is TRBD1 (5 bases). The V end was cut by 5 bases, the J end by 2 bases, with 9 bases between. CDR3 length: 13 amino acids. In DNA, the CDR3 is TGTGCCAGCAGTCTCCGACAGCAAGAGACCCAGTACTTC. It translates to CASSLRQQETQYF.

This chain joins TRBV6-6 and TRBJ2-7; TRBD1 matches 7 bases. CDR1 is MNHNY and CDR2 is SVGAGI in the germline V gene (reference sequence). V was pared by 5 bases and J by 3 bases, with 10 bases of the junction left unmatched. The CDR3 contains 15 residues. DNA of the CDR3: TGTGCCAGCAGTATACAGGGGTCTGCCTACTACGAGCAGTACTTC. This encodes CASSIQGSAYYEQYF.

This clone was seen more than once but under ten times. This chain uses TRBV10-1 with TRBJ1-3; no clear D. The CDR3 loop spans 12 amino acids. Germline lookup yields CDR1 WNHNN and CDR2 SYGVQD (reference sequence). V was shortened by 1 base and J by 4 bases, with 2 bases between the two germline ends. The CDR3 here is CASSELGNTIYF. The CDR3 nucleotides are TGCGCCAGCAGTGAGTTGGGAAACACCATATATTTT.

The CDR3 bases are TGTGCCAGCAGCTTCACAACTAACTATGGCTACACCTTC. Amino acids: CASSFTTNYGYTF. The genes are TRBV5-6 and TRBJ1-2; D uncertain. V was cut by 2 bases and J by 0 bases, with 5 bases left in between. Germline CDR1 is SGHDT and CDR2 is YYEEEE. The CDR3 is made up of 13 amino acids.

This clone was counted a few times. V is TRBV2 and J is TRBJ1-5; TRBD1 might be the D (6 bases). This CDR3 has 15 amino acids. Germline CDR1 is SNHLY and CDR2 is FYNNEI. V lost 6 bases, J lost 3 bases, and 15 bases lay in between. The CDR3 region has the DNA TGTGCCAGCAGCGCTGACGGACAGCCCAATCAGCCCCAGCATTTT. This codes for CASSADGQPNQPQHF.